Below, 10 T cell receptor beta chains from the same sample are listed, as sequenced in a study of T cells in women clearing cervical HPV infection. The repertoire was sequenced with immunoSEQ multiplex PCR; TCRdb's copy has only in-frame clones and lacks some. Reported are about 15,000 clones; the ten largest clones contain approximately 7.7%. Sequenced input: blood buffy coat. These receptors were collected from a woman aged 18 to 75 with a cervical HPV16 infection that either progressed to CIN3+ or cleared (not recorded which).

About this clone itself: The read gets to within 3 residues of the CDR3 end, and the germline J gene fills in the rest. The V and J genes are TRBV18 and TRBJ1-4, with a tentative D call TRBD1 (6 bases). CDR1 is KGHSH and CDR2 is LQKENI in the germline V gene. This CDR3 spans 15 amino acids. V was shortened by 1 base and J by 8 bases, with 14 bases between the two germline ends. The CDR3 loop is CASSPQGVLGEKLFF. Partial CDR3 DNA: TGTGCCAGCTCACCACAGGGGGTGCTTGGAGAAAAA.

A word on this clone: The CDR3 end falls 3 residues outside the read, so it is completed with the germline J gene. The chain is built from TRBV6-1 and TRBJ2-7, with D tentatively TRBD1 (5 bases). This CDR3 has 14 amino acids. V lost 2 bases and J 6 bases, leaving 14 bases between the germline ends. Germline CDR1 and CDR2: MNHNS and SASEGT. CDR3 sequence: CASSEQGRAPEQYF. CDR3 DNA, as far as it was read: TGTGCCAGCAGTGAACAGGGAAGGGCCCCCGAG.

For this clone: The read stops 3 residues short of the end of the CDR3; the missing end is completed from the germline J gene. V and J are TRBV6-2 or TRBV6-3 and TRBJ2-3, with no clear D. The CDR3 is made up of 13 amino acids. In germline, CDR1 is MNHEY, CDR2 SVGEGT. Partial CDR3 DNA: TGTGCCAGCAGCGTTTATAGCAATCAGCCG. Its translation: CASSVYSNQP. The entire CDR3 reads CASSVYSNQPQYF.

Here the CDR3 reads CASSSYRGGYEQYF. Incomplete CDR3 DNA: TGTGCCAGCAGCTCTTACAGGGGAGGCTACGAG. The chain employs TRBV7-2 and TRBJ2-7, with D maybe TRBD1 (7 bases). The CDR3 end falls 3 residues outside the read, so it is completed with the germline J gene. The CDR3 extends over 14 amino acids. Germline V gene sequence: CDR1 SGHTA, CDR2 FQGNSA. V dropped 4 bases and J dropped 3 bases, with 13 bases sitting between them.

Regarding this clone: The sequenced fragment ends 3 residues before the CDR3 boundary, so the rest is inferred from the germline J gene. V is TRBV20-1 and J is TRBJ2-7, with D perhaps TRBD2 (6 bases). V was pared by 3 bases and J by 2 bases, with 11 bases between. The CDR3 is 13 residues long. Germline V CDR1 and CDR2: DFQATT, SNEGSKA (reference sequence). Incomplete CDR3 DNA: TGCAGTGCTAGTGCGGACTATACCTACGAG. It encodes CSASADYTYE. The complete CDR3 protein is CSASADYTYEQYF.

Comments on this clone: Coverage ceases 3 residues before the CDR3 finishes, and the germline J gene fills in the end. This chain links TRBV27 with TRBJ2-7, with a weak D call TRBD1 (5 bases). The CDR3 loop spans 11 amino acids. Germline values: CDR1 MNHEY, CDR2 SMNVEV (reference sequence). The V end lost 5 bases, the J end lost 6 bases, and 8 bases lay between the germline ends. Incomplete CDR3 DNA: TGTGCCAGCAGTCTCAGGGTCGAG. Its protein is CASSLRVE. The full CDR3 sequence reads CASSLRVEQYF.

As to this clone: Read sequence stops 3 residues before the CDR3 end, and the germline J gene provides the missing end. V gene TRBV19 combines with J gene TRBJ1-2; TRBD1 is a possible D gene (5 bases). The V gene's germline CDR1 is LNHDA and CDR2 SQIVND (reference sequence). This CDR3 is built from 12 residues. CDR3 sequence: CASSVTGSSYTF. The part of the CDR3 DNA that was read is TGTGCCAGTAGTGTTACAGGATCCAGC.

Note on this clone: Read sequence stops 3 residues before the CDR3 end, and the germline J gene provides the missing end. This chain joins TRBV20-1 and TRBJ1-1; D is possibly TRBD1 (5 bases). Trimming left V 6 bases short and J 4 bases short, with 18 bases between. Looked up from germline, CDR1 is DFQATT and CDR2 is SNEGSKA (reference sequence). CDR3 length equals 14 residues. CDR3 bases read: TGCAGTGCCAACCGGGCACGAGGGGCCACTGAA. Protein: CSANRARGATE. The complete CDR3 sequence is CSANRARGATEAFF.

With respect to this clone: The read ends 3 residues shy of where the CDR3 ends; the end is completed using the germline J gene. The chain has TRBV7-2 and TRBJ2-7, with TRBD2 matching over 10 bases. Per germline, CDR1 SGHTA and CDR2 FQGNSA. V lost 5 bases to trimming and J lost 5 bases; unmatched junction nucleotides: 9. The CDR3 runs 15 residues. Incomplete CDR3 DNA: TGTGCCAGCAGCCCCCAAGCGGGGGGGGTCGACGAG. Protein product: CASSPQAGGVDE. The full-length CDR3 reads as CASSPQAGGVDEQYF.

The covered CDR3 bases are TGTGCCAGCAGTATCTGGGGTAGCGGGAGGTCAGATACG. Translation gives CASSIWGSGRSDT. The CDR3, in full, reads CASSIWGSGRSDTQYF. The rearrangement uses TRBV27 and TRBJ2-3, with 10 nucleotides matching TRBD2. The read finishes 3 residues shy of the CDR3 end, and the germline J gene is used to complete it. CDR1 and CDR2 from the germline V gene are MNHEY and SMNVEV (reference sequence). The trim removed 5 bases at V and 4 bases at J, leaving 9 bases unmatched. CDR3 length: 16 residues.